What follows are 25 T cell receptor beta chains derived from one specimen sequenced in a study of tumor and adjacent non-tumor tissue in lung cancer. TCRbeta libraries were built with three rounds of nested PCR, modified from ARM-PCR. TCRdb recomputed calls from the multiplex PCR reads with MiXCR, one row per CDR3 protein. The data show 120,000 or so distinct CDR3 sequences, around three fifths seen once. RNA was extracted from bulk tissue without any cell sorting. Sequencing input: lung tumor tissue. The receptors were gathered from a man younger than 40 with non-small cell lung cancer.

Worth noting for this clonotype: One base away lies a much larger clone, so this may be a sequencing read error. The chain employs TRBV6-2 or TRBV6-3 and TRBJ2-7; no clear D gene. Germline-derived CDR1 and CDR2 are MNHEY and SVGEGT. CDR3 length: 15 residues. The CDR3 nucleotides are TGTGCCAGCAGGTACTCGATTCAGCTTCCCTACGAGCAGTACTTC. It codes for CASRYSIQLPYEQYF.

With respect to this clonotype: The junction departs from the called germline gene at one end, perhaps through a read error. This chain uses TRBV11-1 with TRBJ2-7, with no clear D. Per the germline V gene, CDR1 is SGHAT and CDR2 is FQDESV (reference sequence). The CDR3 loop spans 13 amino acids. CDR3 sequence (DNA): TGTGCCAGCAGCTTGCGGTACACCTATGAGCAGTACTTC. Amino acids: CASSLRYTYEQYF.

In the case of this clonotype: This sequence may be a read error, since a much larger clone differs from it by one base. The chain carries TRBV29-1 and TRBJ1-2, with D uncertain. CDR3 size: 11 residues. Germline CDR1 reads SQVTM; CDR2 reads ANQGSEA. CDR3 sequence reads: CGVDWGYGYTF. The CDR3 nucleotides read TGCGGCGTTGACTGGGGCTATGGCTACACCTTC.

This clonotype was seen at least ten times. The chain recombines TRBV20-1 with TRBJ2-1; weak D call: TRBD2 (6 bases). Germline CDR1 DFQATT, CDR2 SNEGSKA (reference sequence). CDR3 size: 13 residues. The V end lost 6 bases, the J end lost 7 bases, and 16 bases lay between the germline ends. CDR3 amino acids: CSAPQGGGNEQFF. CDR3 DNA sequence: TGCAGTGCCCCCCAGGGTGGAGGGAATGAGCAGTTCTTC.

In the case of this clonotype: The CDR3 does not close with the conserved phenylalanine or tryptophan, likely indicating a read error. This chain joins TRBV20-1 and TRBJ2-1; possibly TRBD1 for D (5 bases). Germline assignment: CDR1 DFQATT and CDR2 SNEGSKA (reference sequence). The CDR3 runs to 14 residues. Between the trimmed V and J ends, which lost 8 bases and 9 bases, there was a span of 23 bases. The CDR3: CSTTVRVLDREQFI. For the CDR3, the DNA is TGCAGTACTACGGTCAGGGTCCTCGATCGTGAGCAGTTCATC.

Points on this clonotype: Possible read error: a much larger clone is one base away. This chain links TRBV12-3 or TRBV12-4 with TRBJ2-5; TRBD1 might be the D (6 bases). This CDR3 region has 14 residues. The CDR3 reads CASSSRGFWEIQYF. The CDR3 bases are TGTGCCAGCAGTTCCAGGGGTTTTTGGGAGATCCAGTACTTC.

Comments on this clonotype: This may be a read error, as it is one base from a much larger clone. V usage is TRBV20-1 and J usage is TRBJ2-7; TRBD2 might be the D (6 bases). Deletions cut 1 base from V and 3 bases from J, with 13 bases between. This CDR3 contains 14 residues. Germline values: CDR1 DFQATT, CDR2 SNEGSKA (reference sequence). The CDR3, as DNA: TGCAGTGCTAGAGGGGACTGTGGACGCTACGAGCAGTACTTC. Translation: CSARGDCGRYEQYF.

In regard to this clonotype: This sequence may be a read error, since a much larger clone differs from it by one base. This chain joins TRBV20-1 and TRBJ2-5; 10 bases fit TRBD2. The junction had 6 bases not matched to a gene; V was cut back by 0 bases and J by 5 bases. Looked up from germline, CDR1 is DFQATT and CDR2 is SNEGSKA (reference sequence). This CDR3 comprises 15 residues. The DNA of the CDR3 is TGCAGTGCTAGAGATCTAGCGGGAGCAGACGAGACCCAGTACTTC. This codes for CSARDLAGADETQYF.

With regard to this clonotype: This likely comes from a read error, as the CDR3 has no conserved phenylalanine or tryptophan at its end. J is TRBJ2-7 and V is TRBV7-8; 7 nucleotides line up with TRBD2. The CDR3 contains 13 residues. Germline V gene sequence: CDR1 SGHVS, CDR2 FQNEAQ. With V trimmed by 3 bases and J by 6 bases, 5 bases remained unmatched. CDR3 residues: CASSLSGATEQYS. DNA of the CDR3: TGTGCCAGCAGCTTGAGCGGGGCGACCGAGCAGTACTCC.

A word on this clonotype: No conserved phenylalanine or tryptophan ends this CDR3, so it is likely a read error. This CDR3 reads CTSSPRVRADTQYY. In DNA, the CDR3 is TGTACCAGCAGTCCCAGGGTGAGGGCAGATACGCAGTATTAT. This sequence joins TRBV11-2 and TRBJ2-3; D may be TRBD1 or TRBD2 (5 bases each). CDR3 length: 14 amino acids. Germline V gene lookup returns CDR1 SGHAT and CDR2 FQNNGV.

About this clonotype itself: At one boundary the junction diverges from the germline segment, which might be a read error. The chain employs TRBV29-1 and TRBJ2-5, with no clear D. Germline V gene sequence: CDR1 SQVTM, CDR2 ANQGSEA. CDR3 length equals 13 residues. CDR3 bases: TGCAGCGTTGTGGTGACGTGGGAAGAGAGCCAGTACTTC. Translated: CSVVVTWEESQYF.

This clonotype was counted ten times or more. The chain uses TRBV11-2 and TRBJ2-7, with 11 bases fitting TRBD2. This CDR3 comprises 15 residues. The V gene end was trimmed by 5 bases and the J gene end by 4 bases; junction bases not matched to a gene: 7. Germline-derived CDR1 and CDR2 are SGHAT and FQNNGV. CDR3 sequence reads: CASSLTSGIVYEQYF. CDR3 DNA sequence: TGTGCCAGCAGCCTGACTAGCGGGATTGTGTACGAGCAGTACTTC.

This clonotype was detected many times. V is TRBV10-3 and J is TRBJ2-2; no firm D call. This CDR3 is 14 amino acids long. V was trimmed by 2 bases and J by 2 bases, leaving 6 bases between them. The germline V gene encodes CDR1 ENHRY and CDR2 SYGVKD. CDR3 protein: CAISEGGNTGELFF. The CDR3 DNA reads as TGTGCCATCAGTGAGGGTGGAAACACCGGGGAGCTGTTTTTT.

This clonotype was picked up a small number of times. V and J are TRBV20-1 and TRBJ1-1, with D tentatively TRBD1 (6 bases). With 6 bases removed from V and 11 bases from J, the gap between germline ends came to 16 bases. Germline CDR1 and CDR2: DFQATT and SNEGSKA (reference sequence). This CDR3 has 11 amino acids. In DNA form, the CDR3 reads TGCAGTGCCGGACAGCCTCGGCAGGCTTTCTTT. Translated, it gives CSAGQPRQAFF.

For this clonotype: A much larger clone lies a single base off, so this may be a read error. Here the CDR3 reads CSVGGMTNTEVFF. DNA for the CDR3: TGCAGCGTGGGGGGAATGACGAACACTGAAGTTTTCTTT. V is TRBV29-1 and J is TRBJ1-1; D might be TRBD1 (5 bases). The germline gives CDR1 SQVTM, CDR2 ANQGSEA. The CDR3 is made up of 13 amino acids. Looking up the rest from reference TRBV29-1 and TRBJ1-1 gives the full variable domain: SAVISQKPSRDICQRGTSLTIQCQVDSQVTMMFWYRQQPGQSLTLIATANQGSEATYESGFVIDKFPISRPNLTFSTLTVSNMSPEDSSIYLCSVGGMTNTEVFFGQGTRLTVV.

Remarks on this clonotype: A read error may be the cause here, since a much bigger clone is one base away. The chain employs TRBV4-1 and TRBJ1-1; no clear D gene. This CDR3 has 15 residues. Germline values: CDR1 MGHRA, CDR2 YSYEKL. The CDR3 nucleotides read TGCGCCGGCAGCCAACCCACAGAGACTTCTCTAGAAGCTTTCTTT. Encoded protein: CAGSQPTETSLEAFF.

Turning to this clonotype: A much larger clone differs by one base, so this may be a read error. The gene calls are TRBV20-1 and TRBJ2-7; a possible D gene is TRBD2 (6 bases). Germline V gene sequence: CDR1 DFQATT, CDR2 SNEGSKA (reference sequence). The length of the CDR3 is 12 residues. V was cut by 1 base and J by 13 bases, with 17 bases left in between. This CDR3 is CSARGRDSKDYF. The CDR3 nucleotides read TGCAGTGCTAGAGGGAGGGATAGTAAGGATTACTTC.

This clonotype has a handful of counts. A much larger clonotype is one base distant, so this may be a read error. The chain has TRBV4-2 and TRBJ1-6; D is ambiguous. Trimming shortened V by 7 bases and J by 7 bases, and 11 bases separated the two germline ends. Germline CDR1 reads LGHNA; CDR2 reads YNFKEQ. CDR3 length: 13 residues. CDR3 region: CASNRVGNSPLHF. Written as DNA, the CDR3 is TGTGCCAGCAACCGTGTGGGGAATTCACCCCTCCACTTT.

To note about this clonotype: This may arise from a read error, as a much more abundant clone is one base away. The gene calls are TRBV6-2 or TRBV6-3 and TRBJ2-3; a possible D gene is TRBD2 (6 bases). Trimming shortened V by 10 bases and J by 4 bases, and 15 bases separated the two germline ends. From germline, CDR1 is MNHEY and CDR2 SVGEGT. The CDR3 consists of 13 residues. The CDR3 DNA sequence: TGTGCCATCCGGGGTACTAGCCCAGATACGCAGTATTTT. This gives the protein CAIRGTSPDTQYF.

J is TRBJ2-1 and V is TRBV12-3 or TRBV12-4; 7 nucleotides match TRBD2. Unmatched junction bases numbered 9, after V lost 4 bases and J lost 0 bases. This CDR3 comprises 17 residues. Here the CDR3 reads CASSSGEGISSYNEQFF. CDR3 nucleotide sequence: TGTGCCAGCAGTTCCGGGGAGGGGATAAGCTCCTACAATGAGCAGTTCTTC.

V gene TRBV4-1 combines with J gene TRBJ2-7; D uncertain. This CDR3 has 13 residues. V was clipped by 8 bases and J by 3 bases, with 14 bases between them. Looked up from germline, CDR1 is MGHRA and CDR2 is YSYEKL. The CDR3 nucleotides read TGCGCCAGCGCTCCTGGGGTTGACTACGAGCAGTACTTC. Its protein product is CASAPGVDYEQYF.

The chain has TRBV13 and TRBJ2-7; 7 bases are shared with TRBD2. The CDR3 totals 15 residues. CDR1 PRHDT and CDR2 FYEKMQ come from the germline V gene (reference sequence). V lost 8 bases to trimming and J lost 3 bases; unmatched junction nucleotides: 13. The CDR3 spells CASGRVSGTNYEQYF. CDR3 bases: TGTGCCAGCGGCCGCGTGAGCGGGACCAACTACGAGCAGTACTTC.

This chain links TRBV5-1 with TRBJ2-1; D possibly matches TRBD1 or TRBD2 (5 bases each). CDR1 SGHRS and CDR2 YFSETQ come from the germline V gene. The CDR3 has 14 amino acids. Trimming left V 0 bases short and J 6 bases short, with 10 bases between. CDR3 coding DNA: TGCGCCAGCAGCTTGGGGGGGTCCCGCAATGAGCAGTTCTTC. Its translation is CASSLGGSRNEQFF.

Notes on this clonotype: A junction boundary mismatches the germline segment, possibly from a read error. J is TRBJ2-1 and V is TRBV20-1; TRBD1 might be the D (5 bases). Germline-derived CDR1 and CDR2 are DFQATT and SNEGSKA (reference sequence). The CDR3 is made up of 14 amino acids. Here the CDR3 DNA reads TGCAGTGCCCCAGGGCAAGTCTGGTACAATGAGAAGTTCTTC. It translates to CSAPGQVWYNEKFF.

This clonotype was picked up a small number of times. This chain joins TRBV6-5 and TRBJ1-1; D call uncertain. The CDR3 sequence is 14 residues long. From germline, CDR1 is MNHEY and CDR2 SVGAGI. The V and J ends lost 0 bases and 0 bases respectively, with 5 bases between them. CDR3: CASSYSGVNTEAFF. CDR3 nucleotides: TGTGCCAGCAGTTACTCGGGTGTGAACACTGAAGCTTTCTTT.